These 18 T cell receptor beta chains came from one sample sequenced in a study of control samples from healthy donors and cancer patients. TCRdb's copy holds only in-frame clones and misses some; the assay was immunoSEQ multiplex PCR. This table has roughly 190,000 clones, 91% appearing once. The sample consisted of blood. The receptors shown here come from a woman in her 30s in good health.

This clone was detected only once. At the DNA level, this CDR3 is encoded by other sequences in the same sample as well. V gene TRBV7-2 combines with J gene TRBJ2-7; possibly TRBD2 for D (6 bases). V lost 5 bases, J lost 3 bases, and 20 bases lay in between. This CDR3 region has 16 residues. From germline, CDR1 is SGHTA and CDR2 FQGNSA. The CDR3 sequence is CASSPFTDREFYEQYF. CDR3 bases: TGTGCCAGCAGCCCATTCACGGACCGGGAGTTCTACGAGCAGTACTTC.

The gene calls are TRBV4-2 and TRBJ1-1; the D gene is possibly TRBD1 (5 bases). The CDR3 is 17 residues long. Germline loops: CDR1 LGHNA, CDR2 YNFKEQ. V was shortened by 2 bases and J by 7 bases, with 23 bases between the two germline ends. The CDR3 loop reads CASSQRQDTEIWSEAFF. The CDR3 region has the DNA TGTGCCAGCAGCCAACGCCAGGACACGGAGATTTGGAGTGAAGCTTTCTTT.

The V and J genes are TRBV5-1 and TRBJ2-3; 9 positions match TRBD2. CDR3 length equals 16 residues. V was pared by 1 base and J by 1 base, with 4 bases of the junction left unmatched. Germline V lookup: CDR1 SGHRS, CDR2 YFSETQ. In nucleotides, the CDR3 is TGCGCCAGCAGCTTGTTCCCTAGCGGGGGCACAGATACGCAGTATTTT. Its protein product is CASSLFPSGGTDTQYF.

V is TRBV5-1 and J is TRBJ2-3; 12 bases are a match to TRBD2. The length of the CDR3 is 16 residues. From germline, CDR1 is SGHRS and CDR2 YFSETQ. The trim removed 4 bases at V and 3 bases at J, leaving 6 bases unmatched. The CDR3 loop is CASSPTSGGRTDTQYF. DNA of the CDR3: TGCGCCAGCAGCCCGACTAGCGGGGGTCGTACAGATACGCAGTATTTT.

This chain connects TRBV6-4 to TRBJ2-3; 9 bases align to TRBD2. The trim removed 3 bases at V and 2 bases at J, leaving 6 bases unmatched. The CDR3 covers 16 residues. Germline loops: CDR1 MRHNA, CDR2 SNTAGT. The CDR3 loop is CASSDLASGDTDTQYF. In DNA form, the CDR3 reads TGTGCCAGCAGTGATCTGGCTAGCGGGGACACAGATACGCAGTATTTT.

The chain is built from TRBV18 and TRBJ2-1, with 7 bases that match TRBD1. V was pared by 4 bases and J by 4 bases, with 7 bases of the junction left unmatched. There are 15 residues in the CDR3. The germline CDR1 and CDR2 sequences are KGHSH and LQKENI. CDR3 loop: CASSQGQVGYNEQFF. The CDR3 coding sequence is TGTGCCAGCTCACAAGGACAGGTGGGATACAATGAGCAGTTCTTC.

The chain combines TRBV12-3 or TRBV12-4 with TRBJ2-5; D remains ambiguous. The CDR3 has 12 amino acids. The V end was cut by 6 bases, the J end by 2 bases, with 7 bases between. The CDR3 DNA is TGTGCCAGCAGAAGACTGCAAGAGACCCAGTACTTC. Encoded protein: CASRRLQETQYF.

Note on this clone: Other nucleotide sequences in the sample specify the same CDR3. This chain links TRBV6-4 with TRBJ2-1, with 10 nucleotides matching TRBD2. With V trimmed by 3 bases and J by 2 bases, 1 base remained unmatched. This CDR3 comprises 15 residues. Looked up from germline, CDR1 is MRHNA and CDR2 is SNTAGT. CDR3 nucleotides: TGTGCCAGCAGTGAACTAGCGGGGACCTACAATGAGCAGTTCTTC. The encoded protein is CASSELAGTYNEQFF.

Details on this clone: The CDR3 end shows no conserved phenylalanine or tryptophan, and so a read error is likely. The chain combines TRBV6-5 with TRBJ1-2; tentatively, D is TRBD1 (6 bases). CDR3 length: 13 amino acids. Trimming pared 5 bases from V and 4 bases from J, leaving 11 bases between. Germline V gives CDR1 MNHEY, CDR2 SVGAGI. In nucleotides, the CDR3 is TGTGCCAGCAGTCCCCGACAGGCCTATGGCTACACCCTC. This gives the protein CASSPRQAYGYTL.

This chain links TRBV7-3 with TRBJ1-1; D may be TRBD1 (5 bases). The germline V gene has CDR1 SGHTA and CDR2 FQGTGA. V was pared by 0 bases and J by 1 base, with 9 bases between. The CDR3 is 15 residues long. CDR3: CASSLTLGGNTEAFF. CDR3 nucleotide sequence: TGTGCCAGCAGCTTAACACTGGGGGGGAACACTGAAGCTTTCTTT.

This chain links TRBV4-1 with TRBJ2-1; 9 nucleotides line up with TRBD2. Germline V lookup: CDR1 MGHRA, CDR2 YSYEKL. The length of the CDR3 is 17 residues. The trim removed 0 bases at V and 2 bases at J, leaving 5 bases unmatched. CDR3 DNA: TGCGCCAGCAGCCAAGATGGAGCGGGAGGTGCCTACAATGAGCAGTTCTTC. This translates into CASSQDGAGGAYNEQFF.

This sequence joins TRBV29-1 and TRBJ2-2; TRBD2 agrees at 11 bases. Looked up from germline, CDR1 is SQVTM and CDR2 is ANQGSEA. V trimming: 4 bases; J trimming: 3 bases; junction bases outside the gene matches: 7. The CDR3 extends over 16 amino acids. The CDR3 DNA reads TGCAGCGTTGCCTACACTAGCGGGGGTTACACCGGGGAGCTGTTTTTT. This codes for CSVAYTSGGYTGELFF.

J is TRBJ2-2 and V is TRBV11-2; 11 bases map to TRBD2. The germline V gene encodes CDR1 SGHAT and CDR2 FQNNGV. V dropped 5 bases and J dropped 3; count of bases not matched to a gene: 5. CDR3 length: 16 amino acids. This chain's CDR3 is CASSPRLAGYTGELFF. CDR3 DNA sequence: TGTGCCAGCAGCCCTCGACTAGCGGGATACACCGGGGAGCTGTTTTTT. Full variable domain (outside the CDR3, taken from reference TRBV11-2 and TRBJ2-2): EAGVAQSPRYKIIEKRQSVAFWCNPISGHATLYWYQQILGQGPKLLIQFQNNGVVDDSQLPKDRFSAERLKGVDSTLKIQPAKLEDSAVYLCASSPRLAGYTGELFFGEGSRLTVL.

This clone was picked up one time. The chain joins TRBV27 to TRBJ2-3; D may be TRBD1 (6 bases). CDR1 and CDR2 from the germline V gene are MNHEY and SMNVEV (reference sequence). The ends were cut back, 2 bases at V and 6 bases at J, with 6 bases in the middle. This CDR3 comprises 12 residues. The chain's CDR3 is CASSLRGDTQYF. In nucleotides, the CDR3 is TGTGCCAGCAGTTTAAGGGGGGATACGCAGTATTTT.

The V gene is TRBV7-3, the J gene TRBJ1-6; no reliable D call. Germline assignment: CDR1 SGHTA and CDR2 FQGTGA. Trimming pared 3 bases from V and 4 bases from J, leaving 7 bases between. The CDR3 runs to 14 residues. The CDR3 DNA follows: TGTGCCAGCAGCTTGGACGGGTATAATTCACCCCTCCACTTT. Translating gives CASSLDGYNSPLHF.

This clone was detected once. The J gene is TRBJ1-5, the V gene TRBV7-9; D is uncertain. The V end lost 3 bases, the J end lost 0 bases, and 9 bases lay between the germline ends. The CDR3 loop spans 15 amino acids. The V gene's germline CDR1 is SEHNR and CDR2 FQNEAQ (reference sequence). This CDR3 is CASSLWGDSNQPQHF. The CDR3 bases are TGTGCCAGCAGCTTGTGGGGAGATAGCAATCAGCCCCAGCATTTT.

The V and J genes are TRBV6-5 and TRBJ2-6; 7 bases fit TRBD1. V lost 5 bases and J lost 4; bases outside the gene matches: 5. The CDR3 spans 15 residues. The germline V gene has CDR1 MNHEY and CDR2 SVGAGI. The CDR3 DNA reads TGTGCCAGCAGTCTACAGGGGACAGGGGCCAACGTCCTGACTTTC. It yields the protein CASSLQGTGANVLTF.

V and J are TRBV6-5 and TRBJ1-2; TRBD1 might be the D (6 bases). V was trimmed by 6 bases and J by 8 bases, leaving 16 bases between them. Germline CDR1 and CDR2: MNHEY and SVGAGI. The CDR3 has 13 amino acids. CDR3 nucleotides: TGTGCCAGCAGCCCCACAGGGTTCTTAGGCTACACCTTC. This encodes CASSPTGFLGYTF.